This T cell receptor (beta chain) is from a study of T cells in Graves' hyperthyroidism and ophthalmopathy. Looking at the study overall: Blood from the periphery was taken at initial diagnosis, before any treatment.

Study results and caveats: Stable hyperthyroidism and ophthalmopathy were separated using 13 V-J signatures.

This clonotype was counted many times. Antigen unknown. The investigators amplified TCR beta CDR3 regions from RNA transcripts. Primed by the HTBI set, a first-round RT-PCR was run on the TCR CDR3. TCRdb reanalysed the multiplex PCR reads using MiXCR and keeps one entry per CDR3 protein. The sample includes some 620,000 distinct CDR3 sequences, roughly 17% of them seen just once. Germline CDR1 reads DFQATT; CDR2 reads SNEGSKA (reference sequence). With 3 bases removed from V and 6 bases from J, the gap between germline ends came to 12 bases. The CDR3 totals 12 residues. The chain has TRBV20-1 and TRBJ2-7, with D unclear. The material sequenced was blood. This receptor was taken from a woman younger than 45 with Graves' hyperthyroidism. The CDR3 here is CSARGLEAEQYF. CDR3 in DNA: TGCAGTGCTAGGGGATTGGAAGCCGAGCAGTACTTC.